The entry below gives a single TCR beta chain sequence along with its context. Its specificity is not known. The data belong to a study of T cell responses to AZD1222 COVID-19 vaccine. Findings and caveats of the study: Researchers report vaccine-associated CD4 TCRs spanning spike, with dominance at 160-218 and 743-854.

CDR3 length equals 15 residues. Germline trimming cut 10 bases from V and 10 bases from J; bases unmatched to any gene: 20. CDR1 MNHEY and CDR2 SMNVEV come from the germline V gene (reference sequence). The method was immunoSEQ multiplex PCR; TCRdb's version includes in-frame clones alone and lacks a portion of them. The data show 130,000 or so clones, with 91% seen just once and 1.5% to 2% held by the top ten. The rearrangement joins TRBV27 to TRBJ1-2; 8 bases map to TRBD1. The receptor comes from an adult who received the AZD1222 COVID-19 vaccine. The sample here was peripheral blood, taken 28 days after the second AZD1222 dose. The CDR3 DNA follows: TGTGCCACTCGATCGAGTGGGGACAGGTTTTTATACTACACCTTC. This codes for CATRSSGDRFLYYTF.